This TCR beta chain is drawn from a study of T cell responses to AZD1222 COVID-19 vaccine. Germline V gene data show CDR1 as SNHLY and CDR2 as FYNNEI. The CDR3 is 14 residues long. V was trimmed by 3 bases and J by 2 bases, leaving 9 bases between them. Study-level findings and limits: The study found Spike-specific TCR breadth and depth rose after two AZD1222 doses.

TCRdb keeps only in-frame clones here, not all; method: immunoSEQ multiplex PCR. Among over 120,000 clones, around 90% were seen once, and the ten largest hold about 5.4%. On this clone itself: Antigen: not known.

The clonotype comes from an adult who received the MenACWY meningococcal vaccine as a control. The chain is built from TRBV2 and TRBJ2-3, with D hard to call. This material consisted of peripheral blood, taken 28 days after the second dose of the MenACWY control vaccine. The CDR3 region is CASSEGYDTDTQYF. In DNA, the CDR3 is TGTGCCAGCAGTGAGGGTTATGACACAGATACGCAGTATTTT. Using reference TRBV2 and TRBJ2-3 for the parts outside the CDR3, the full variable domain is EPEVTQTPSHQVTQMGQEVILRCVPISNHLYFYWYRQILGQKVEFLVSFYNNEISEKSEIFDDQFSVERPDGSNFTLKIRSTKLEDSAMYFCASSEGYDTDTQYFGPGTRLTVL.